The 25 T cell receptor beta chains in this list originate from one sample, sequenced in a study of OX40 agonist ivuxolimab in advanced cancers. Data came from immunoSEQ multiplex PCR; TCRdb stores just in-frame clones and leaves some out. The sample contains 55,000 to 95,000 clones, about 91% of which appear only once. Specimen: CD4+ or CD8+ T cells sorted from blood, collected in a trial of the OX40 agonist ivuxolimab. Receptors were obtained from an adult with an advanced solid tumor such as melanoma, head and neck, liver or kidney cancer.

V usage is TRBV18 and J usage is TRBJ2-1, with D possibly TRBD2 on 5 matching bases. Germline CDR1 is KGHSH and CDR2 is LQKENI. V lost 8 bases, J lost 7 bases, and 12 bases lay in between. The CDR3 has 12 amino acids. CDR3 sequence reads: CASTEERNEQFF. CDR3 coding DNA: TGTGCCAGCACGGAGGAGAGGAATGAGCAGTTCTTC.

This chain joins TRBV15 and TRBJ2-7; TRBD2 is a possible D gene (5 bases). The V end lost 0 bases, the J end lost 7 bases, and 16 bases lay between the germline ends. CDR1 LNHNV and CDR2 YYDKDF come from the germline V gene (reference sequence). This CDR3 spans 15 amino acids. The CDR3 DNA sequence: TGTGCCACCAGCAGAGATAAAATTGGCGGGCGGGAGCAGTACTTC. Protein product: CATSRDKIGGREQYF.

The rearrangement links TRBV11-3 to TRBJ2-1, with TRBD2 as a possible D gene (5 bases). This CDR3 has 15 residues. Trimming pared 1 base from V and 9 bases from J, leaving 16 bases between. CDR1 and CDR2 from the germline V gene are SGHNT and YENEEA. This chain's CDR3 is CASSLVGVGESEQFF. The CDR3 DNA is TGTGCCAGCAGCTTAGTGGGTGTGGGAGAATCTGAGCAGTTCTTC.

J is TRBJ1-1 and V is TRBV9; D is perhaps TRBD1 (5 bases). CDR1 and CDR2 from the germline V gene are SGDLS and YYNGEE. The CDR3 contains 14 residues. Trimming shortened V by 3 bases and J by 4 bases, and 13 bases separated the two germline ends. CDR3 amino acids: CASSATAQGTEAFF. The CDR3 bases are TGTGCCAGCAGCGCGACTGCTCAGGGCACTGAAGCTTTCTTT.

This chain links TRBV2 with TRBJ2-3, with 8 bases identical to TRBD1. Germline CDR1 reads SNHLY; CDR2 reads FYNNEI. The CDR3 covers 14 residues. V was clipped by 4 bases and J by 0 bases; unmatched bases: 0. CDR3 protein: CASSGTGSTDTQYF. The CDR3 coding sequence is TGTGCCAGCAGTGGGACAGGGAGCACAGATACGCAGTATTTT.

The genes are TRBV7-2 and TRBJ2-7, with TRBD1 matching 7 bases. V dropped 5 bases and J dropped 1; count of bases not matched to a gene: 8. CDR3 length: 15 amino acids. Germline loops: CDR1 SGHTA, CDR2 FQGNSA. In DNA, the CDR3 is TGTGCCAGCAGCACCACCGGGACAGTGTCCTACGAGCAGTACTTC. This translates into CASSTTGTVSYEQYF.

The rearrangement uses TRBV5-1 and TRBJ1-4, with 9 bases fitting TRBD1. The trim removed 4 bases at V and 5 bases at J, leaving 6 bases unmatched. Germline lookup yields CDR1 SGHRS and CDR2 YFSETQ. CDR3 length: 15 amino acids. The CDR3 spells CASSPTGQGNEKLFF. CDR3 sequence (DNA): TGCGCCAGCAGCCCTACAGGACAGGGGAATGAAAAACTGTTTTTT.

There are a few counts of this clone. The chain links TRBV7-6 to TRBJ2-7, with D perhaps TRBD1 or TRBD2 (5 bases each). The germline V gene encodes CDR1 SGHVS and CDR2 FNYEAQ. The V end lost 1 base, the J end lost 6 bases, and 16 bases lay between the germline ends. The CDR3 consists of 15 residues. CDR3 in amino acids: CASSLDQMAGSEQYF. The CDR3 bases are TGTGCCAGCAGCTTAGACCAGATGGCAGGGAGCGAGCAGTACTTC.

The chain has TRBV11-3 and TRBJ2-7; the D gene is possibly TRBD2 (6 bases). Germline-derived CDR1 and CDR2 are SGHNT and YENEEA. The CDR3 is made up of 15 amino acids. Trimming removed 3 bases at V and 0 bases at J, with 12 bases between. Here the CDR3 reads CASSFVGSGSYEQYF. CDR3 sequence (DNA): TGTGCCAGCAGCTTCGTCGGTAGCGGCTCCTACGAGCAGTACTTC. Supplemented by reference TRBV11-3 and TRBJ2-7, the full variable domain reads EAGVVQSPRYKIIEKKQPVAFWCNPISGHNTLYWYLQNLGQGPELLIRYENEEAVDDSQLPKDRFSAERLKGVDSTLKIQPAELGDSAVYLCASSFVGSGSYEQYFGPGTRLTVT.

The rearrangement uses TRBV7-6 and TRBJ2-1; TRBD1 might be the D (6 bases). The germline gives CDR1 SGHVS, CDR2 FNYEAQ. V was shortened by 4 bases and J by 0 bases, with 10 bases between the two germline ends. This CDR3 contains 15 residues. Here the CDR3 DNA reads TGTGCCAGCAGCTCCAGGACAGCCTCCTACAATGAGCAGTTCTTC. Its protein product is CASSSRTASYNEQFF. The full variable domain, with the rest looked up from reference TRBV7-6 and TRBJ2-1, is GAGVSQSPRYKVTKRGQDVALRCDPISGHVSLYWYRQALGQGPEFLTYFNYEAQQDKSGLPNDRFSAERPEGSISTLTIQRTEQRDSAMYRCASSSRTASYNEQFFGPGTRLTVL.

The chain carries TRBV6-6 and TRBJ2-3; D unclear. Germline CDR1 MNHNY, CDR2 SVGAGI (reference sequence). This CDR3 contains 13 residues. V lost 0 bases to trimming and J lost 5 bases, with 6 bases between them. The CDR3: CASSYSIGDTQYF. CDR3 in DNA: TGTGCCAGCAGTTACTCGATCGGAGATACGCAGTATTTT.

The J gene is TRBJ2-5, the V gene TRBV14; D possibly corresponds to TRBD1 (6 bases). V lost 4 bases, J lost 5 bases, and 26 bases lay in between. Germline V gene sequence: CDR1 SGHDN, CDR2 FVKESK. The CDR3 spans 18 residues. The CDR3 nucleotides are TGTGCCAGCAGCCGTCCCGAGTGGGACACCAACCGAGGGGAGACCCAGTACTTC. This gives the protein CASSRPEWDTNRGETQYF.

The CDR3 DNA sequence: TGCAGCGTTGACATGGCGGGACGTGTAACTCTTTACAATGAGCAGTTCTTC. Encoded protein: CSVDMAGRVTLYNEQFF. V usage is TRBV29-1 and J usage is TRBJ2-1, with D possibly matching TRBD2 (6 bases). This CDR3 is built from 17 residues. The germline gives CDR1 SQVTM, CDR2 ANQGSEA. Between the trimmed V and J ends, which lost 3 bases and 4 bases, there was a span of 22 bases.

The genes are TRBV6-1 and TRBJ1-1, with D possibly TRBD1 on 5 matching bases. This CDR3 has 15 amino acids. Germline values: CDR1 MNHNS, CDR2 SASEGT. The V gene lost 4 bases and the J gene lost 1 base, with 13 bases spanning the gap. This CDR3 reads CASSARLDTNTEAFF. The DNA for the CDR3 is TGTGCCAGCAGTGCCAGATTGGACACGAACACTGAAGCTTTCTTT.

On this clone: This same CDR3 is encoded by further DNA sequences in the sample. J is TRBJ2-3 and V is TRBV9; 12 bases align to TRBD2. Germline-derived CDR1 and CDR2 are SGDLS and YYNGEE. The V and J ends lost 0 bases and 5 bases, in that order; junction bases with no gene match: 7. This CDR3 region has 17 residues. The CDR3 spells CASSVGASGGAIDTQYF. In DNA form, the CDR3 reads TGTGCCAGCAGCGTAGGAGCTAGCGGGGGGGCTATAGATACGCAGTATTTT.

The chain is built from TRBV7-2 and TRBJ2-5; tentatively, D is TRBD1 (6 bases). Germline V gene sequence: CDR1 SGHTA, CDR2 FQGNSA. V gave up 3 bases and J gave up 0 bases, with 17 bases separating them. This CDR3 contains 17 residues. The CDR3 DNA sequence: TGTGCCAGCAGCTTTGCCAGGGGTTATTCGTACCAAGAGACCCAGTACTTC. The encoded protein is CASSFARGYSYQETQYF.

In this sample, this clone turned up a few times. The chain joins TRBV19 to TRBJ1-3; D remains ambiguous. The V and J ends lost 3 bases and 3 bases respectively, with 15 bases between them. Germline V lookup: CDR1 LNHDA, CDR2 SQIVND (reference sequence). The CDR3 totals 16 residues. CDR3 sequence reads: CASSISPAAFGNTIYF. The CDR3 nucleotides are TGTGCCAGTAGTATTTCCCCCGCGGCTTTTGGAAACACCATATATTTT.

J is TRBJ1-2 and V is TRBV5-5; possibly TRBD1 for D (5 bases). Germline-derived CDR1 and CDR2 are SGHKS and YYEKEE (reference sequence). The CDR3 covers 13 residues. The V gene lost 4 bases and the J gene lost 3 bases, with 10 bases spanning the gap. DNA of the CDR3: TGTGCCAGCAGCGTACAAGGGGACTATGGCTACACCTTC. It yields the protein CASSVQGDYGYTF.

This chain joins TRBV7-3 and TRBJ2-3, with 7 bases matching TRBD2. V lost 6 bases and J lost 4; bases outside the gene matches: 4. The CDR3 runs to 13 residues. From germline, CDR1 is SGHTA and CDR2 FQGTGA. The CDR3 spells CASSASGSDTQYF. The CDR3 coding sequence is TGTGCCAGCAGTGCTAGCGGTTCAGATACGCAGTATTTT.

This clone turned up a few times. The chain joins TRBV10-1 to TRBJ2-4; D remains ambiguous. The CDR3 consists of 14 residues. The V gene lost 3 bases and the J gene lost 1 base, with 7 bases spanning the gap. CDR1 is WNHNN, CDR2 SYGVQD, per germline (reference sequence). Written as DNA, the CDR3 is TGCGCCAGCAGTGACGGGTCGGCCAAAAACATTCAGTACTTC. This sequence encodes CASSDGSAKNIQYF.

A single count supports this clone. The rearrangement links TRBV6-5 to TRBJ2-3; D is unclear. V gave up 6 bases and J gave up 4 bases, with 8 bases separating them. Per germline, CDR1 MNHEY and CDR2 SVGAGI. The CDR3 spans 12 residues. The CDR3 protein is CASRDWADTQYF. The CDR3 DNA reads as TGTGCCAGCAGGGATTGGGCAGATACGCAGTATTTT.

In its sample, this clone was seen once. V is TRBV5-4 and J is TRBJ2-7, with D possibly being TRBD2 (6 bases). The CDR3 runs to 14 residues. Trimming cost V 4 bases and J 0 bases, with 11 bases left between them. Germline V gene lookup returns CDR1 SGHNT and CDR2 YYREEE (reference sequence). CDR3 loop: CASSPPGLSYEQYF. CDR3 DNA sequence: TGTGCCAGCAGCCCCCCGGGACTCTCCTACGAGCAGTACTTC. The entire variable domain, with the rest obtained from reference TRBV5-4 and TRBJ2-7, is as follows: ETGVTQSPTHLIKTRGQQVTLRCSSQSGHNTVSWYQQALGQGPQFIFQYYREEENGRGNFPPRFSGLQFPNYSSELNVNALELDDSALYLCASSPPGLSYEQYFGPGTRLTVT.

The rearrangement joins TRBV5-1 to TRBJ1-2, with TRBD1 matching over 8 bases. The CDR3 loop spans 18 amino acids. V was clipped by 3 bases and J by 4 bases; unmatched bases: 17. Germline V gene data show CDR1 as SGHRS and CDR2 as YFSETQ. The CDR3 loop is CASSSSGTGFPFAYGYTF. CDR3 DNA sequence: TGCGCCAGCAGCTCTTCCGGGACAGGCTTCCCCTTTGCCTATGGCTACACCTTC.

The genes are TRBV27 and TRBJ1-2; TRBD1 agrees at 9 bases. The CDR3 totals 14 residues. Germline CDR1 reads MNHEY; CDR2 reads SMNVEV (reference sequence). Trimming took 4 bases from V and 5 from J; bases not matched to a gene: 5. The CDR3 here is CASSSTGGWYGYTF. Written as DNA, the CDR3 is TGTGCCAGCAGTTCCACAGGGGGCTGGTATGGCTACACCTTC.

Notes on this clone: Because the CDR3 is missing its conserved closing phenylalanine or tryptophan, this is likely a read error. The V gene is TRBV15, the J gene TRBJ1-2; a weak D match, TRBD1 (6 bases). This CDR3 is built from 14 residues. Trimming shortened V by 2 bases and J by 3 bases, and 10 bases separated the two germline ends. Germline values: CDR1 LNHNV, CDR2 YYDKDF (reference sequence). In DNA, the CDR3 is TGTGCCACCAGCAGAAGAGGGGGGGACTATGGCTACACCCTC. The encoded protein is CATSRRGGDYGYTL.